The rows below give T cell receptor beta chains drawn from one sample of a study of identical twins. Using its own MiXCR run on the 5' RACE reads, TCRdb lists one record per CDR3 protein. The sample consists of approximately 700,000 distinct CDR3 sequences, roughly 6% of them appearing once. Sequenced sample: naive T cells sorted from blood. The receptors come from a man aged 18 to 30 in good health. Each CDR3 is given with its conserved first and last residue. A D gene is named only where the DNA matches it firmly. Clone size is shown for a subset of rows, as once, few, many or a class of expanded clone.

v_call,cdr3_length,j_call,clone_size,d_call,cdr3_nt,cdr3_aa
TRBV28,14,TRBJ1-2,many,.,TGTGCCAGCACCATAGGGGCAGGGTACTATGGCTACACCTTC,CASTIGAGYYGYTF
TRBV5-1,18,TRBJ2-2,many,.,TGCGCCAGCAGCCGTATAGGTCGCCGCGGAGCGAACACCGGGGAGCTGTTTTTT,CASSRIGRRGANTGELFF
TRBV7-2,13,TRBJ1-1,many,.,TGTGCCAGCAGCTTAGTGCTAGACGGCGAAGCTTTCTTT,CASSLVLDGEAFF
TRBV5-1,13,TRBJ2-1,many,TRBD1,TGCGCCAGCAGCGTGGACAGGGAGGATGAGCAGTTCTTC,CASSVDREDEQFF
TRBV14,14,TRBJ1-6,few,TRBD1,TGTGCCAGCAGCGGGGACAGCCCATATTCACCCCTCCACTTT,CASSGDSPYSPLHF
TRBV5-1,15,TRBJ2-2,many,.,TGCGCCAGCAGCAAGGGGGGCGATTTGACCGGGGAGCTGTTTTTT,CASSKGGDLTGELFF
TRBV20-1,14,TRBJ2-5,many,.,TGCAGTGCCAGTACAGCAGGGATCCAAGAGACCCAGTACTTC,CSASTAGIQETQYF
TRBV20-1,14,TRBJ1-5,many,.,TGCAGTGCTAGAGCGGCGGAAGGCAATCAGCCCCAGCATTTT,CSARAAEGNQPQHF
TRBV6-5,17,TRBJ2-5,.,TRBD1,TGTGCCAGCAGTTACCGAAACAGGGGGCTGCCTAAAGAGACCCAGTACTTC,CASSYRNRGLPKETQYF
TRBV4-1,16,TRBJ1-6,many,.,TGCGCCAGCAGCCAAGATTCCATGGGGATCGCTTCACCCCTCCACTTT,CASSQDSMGIASPLHF
TRBV5-5,12,TRBJ1-6,many,.,TGTGCCAGCACCGAAAGGGATTCACCCCTCCACTTT,CASTERDSPLHF
TRBV15,15,TRBJ2-5,.,TRBD1,TGTGCCACCAGCCGAGGGACAGGGGTACAAGAGACCCAGTACTTC,CATSRGTGVQETQYF
TRBV7-2,16,TRBJ2-1,many,.,TGTGCCAGCAGCTTATCGAGGGCTCCGAGATACAATGAGCAGTTCTTC,CASSLSRAPRYNEQFF
TRBV6-1,17,TRBJ2-2,.,.,TGTGCCAGCAGCTTCACCGGGACCTCGATTTACACCGGGGAGCTGTTTTTT,CASSFTGTSIYTGELFF
TRBV12-3/TRBV12-4,16,TRBJ2-5,few,TRBD1,TGTGCCAGCACCGGAACGGACAGGGCCCCTGGGGAGACCCAGTACTTC,CASTGTDRAPGETQYF
TRBV27,13,TRBJ2-3,many,.,TGTGCCAGCAGTTTGAACCGAGGGGATACGCAGTATTTT,CASSLNRGDTQYF
TRBV20-1,13,TRBJ1-2,few,TRBD1,TGCAGTGCTAGAGAGGGACAGGGCTATGGCTACACCTTC,CSAREGQGYGYTF
TRBV5-1,16,TRBJ2-1,few,.,TGCGCCAGCAGCTTAAGTGGGCAGGGGGGCATCAATGAGCAGTTCTTC,CASSLSGQGGINEQFF
TRBV20-1,11,TRBJ2-1,.,.,TGCAGTGCCCCGTCTCTTAATGAGCAGTTCTTC,CSAPSLNEQFF
TRBV7-9,15,TRBJ2-7,many,TRBD1,TGTGCCAGCAGTCCGACAGGGGAGGTCTCCTACGAGCAGTACTTC,CASSPTGEVSYEQYF
TRBV29-1,14,TRBJ2-5,many,.,TGCAGCGGCCGACCGGGACAAGACCAAGAGACCCAGTACTTC,CSGRPGQDQETQYF
TRBV11-2,14,TRBJ2-7,.,.,TGTGCCAGCAGTGTGACCAGGGGACCCTACGAGCAGTACTTC,CASSVTRGPYEQYF
TRBV7-2,12,TRBJ2-2,.,.,TGTGCCAGCAGCTTAGGGTTAGGGGAGCTGTTTTTT,CASSLGLGELFF
TRBV2,16,TRBJ2-1,few,TRBD2,TGTGCCAGCAGTGATGGCTACACGGGGGGTAACAATGAGCAGTTCTTC,CASSDGYTGGNNEQFF
TRBV12-3/TRBV12-4,14,TRBJ2-3,many,TRBD1,TGTGCCAGCAGCAACAGGGGGCGCACAGATACGCAGTATTTT,CASSNRGRTDTQYF
TRBV5-1,16,TRBJ2-2,.,TRBD1,TGCGCCAGCAGCCATCTCGGGACAGGGAGCACCGGGGAGCTGTTTTTT,CASSHLGTGSTGELFF
TRBV10-3,15,TRBJ2-1,many,TRBD2,TGTGCCATCAGTGAGGGACTAGCGGGAGACAGAGAGCAGTTCTTC,CAISEGLAGDREQFF
TRBV24-1,14,TRBJ2-1,many,.,TGTGCCACCAGTGATTGGACCTTAAGCAATGAGCAGTTCTTC,CATSDWTLSNEQFF
TRBV7-9,14,TRBJ2-2,many,TRBD2,TGTGCCAGCCAGACTAGCGTTAACACCGGGGAGCTGTTTTTT,CASQTSVNTGELFF
TRBV10-3,15,TRBJ2-2,many,TRBD1,TGTGCCATCAGCGGTGATCGACAGGGCTCCGGGGAGCTGTTTTTT,CAISGDRQGSGELFF
TRBV30,16,TRBJ2-3,few,.,TGTGCCTGGAGGTCGGACGGAACGGCCTTCACAGATACGCAGTATTTT,CAWRSDGTAFTDTQYF
TRBV30,13,TRBJ1-6,few,.,TGTGCCTGGAGTAGCAGAGATAATTCACCCCTCCACTTT,CAWSSRDNSPLHF
TRBV29-1,13,TRBJ2-5,.,.,TGCAGCTCCCCCGGGACGACCGGACAGACCCAGTACTTC,CSSPGTTGQTQYF
TRBV29-1,13,TRBJ2-1,many,TRBD1,TGCAGCACTGGGACAGGGGGGCTAAATGAGCAGTTCTTC,CSTGTGGLNEQFF
TRBV7-8,15,TRBJ2-1,many,.,TGTGCCAGCAGCTCCAGTCCAGCGGGCCAAAATGAGCAGTTCTTC,CASSSSPAGQNEQFF
TRBV13,14,TRBJ1-2,many,TRBD1,TGTGCCAGCAGCTTAACAGGGGGCAACTATGGCTACACCTTC,CASSLTGGNYGYTF
TRBV3-1,15,TRBJ2-5,few,.,TGTGCCAGCAGCCAAGGGGGCTTCTCCGGGGAGACCCAGTACTTC,CASSQGGFSGETQYF
TRBV10-3,14,TRBJ2-1,many,TRBD2,TGTGCCATCAGTGGACTAGCGGAGTACAATGAGCAGTTCTTC,CAISGLAEYNEQFF
TRBV24-1,15,TRBJ2-5,many,TRBD2,TGTGCCACCGCGCCGGGACTAGCGGGAAGAGAGACCCAGTACTTC,CATAPGLAGRETQYF
TRBV6-5,14,TRBJ2-7,few,.,TGTGCCAGCAGTTACGGGACGGGGAAGTACGAGCAGTACTTC,CASSYGTGKYEQYF
TRBV20-1,15,TRBJ1-6,many,TRBD1,TGCAGTGCTAGATCACCGGGACAGCCTAATTCACCCCTCCACTTT,CSARSPGQPNSPLHF
TRBV3-1,11,TRBJ1-1,.,.,TGTGCCAGCAGTCACGACACTGAAGCTTTCTTT,CASSHDTEAFF
TRBV28,13,TRBJ2-5,few,TRBD2,TGTGTAACTCGGCGGGAGGGAGGAGAGACCCAGTACTTC,CVTRREGGETQYF
TRBV7-9,15,TRBJ1-2,.,TRBD1,TGTGCCAGCAGCACGGGACAGGGCGATAACTATGGCTACACCTTC,CASSTGQGDNYGYTF
TRBV6-2/TRBV6-3,15,TRBJ2-1,.,.,TGTGCCAGCAGAAGCCCCCCGAGCTCCTACAATGAGCAGTTCTTC,CASRSPPSSYNEQFF
TRBV3-1,15,TRBJ2-1,many,TRBD2,TGTGCCAGCAGCCAAGGGACTAGCGGGGTCAATGAGCAGTTCTTC,CASSQGTSGVNEQFF
TRBV5-1,17,TRBJ2-2,few,.,TGCGCCAGCAGCTTGCTAGGCGGGACACAGAACACCGGGGAGCTGTTTTTT,CASSLLGGTQNTGELFF
TRBV2,13,TRBJ2-4,many,TRBD1,TGTGCCAGCCGGGACAGCTTAAAAAACATTCAGTACTTC,CASRDSLKNIQYF
TRBV5-4,19,TRBJ2-1,few,TRBD2,TGTGCCAGCAGCTTGGAGGAGACTAGCGTAGCATCCTCCTACAATGAGCAGTTCTTC,CASSLEETSVASSYNEQFF
TRBV6-5,15,TRBJ2-7,.,.,TGTGCCAGCAGTTACTCGAGGCTAGCTGACTACGAGCAGTACTTC,CASSYSRLADYEQYF
TRBV12-3/TRBV12-4,16,TRBJ2-5,few,TRBD1,TGTGCCAGCAGTTTAGGGACAGGGGGGTACCAAGAGACCCAGTACTTC,CASSLGTGGYQETQYF
TRBV11-2,17,TRBJ1-3,many,.,TGTGCCAGCAGCTTAGAAACGGTCGTGTACTCTGGAAACACCATATATTTT,CASSLETVVYSGNTIYF
TRBV7-2,13,TRBJ2-2,many,.,TGTGCCAGCAGCTTAGTAGGGTACGGGGAGCTGTTTTTT,CASSLVGYGELFF
TRBV29-1,14,TRBJ2-3,many,.,TGCAGCGTTGAAGATAGGGGTTCCACAGATACGCAGTATTTT,CSVEDRGSTDTQYF
TRBV20-1,14,TRBJ1-1,many,TRBD1,TGCAGTGCTAGAGCCCCCCCGGGAGACAGGGCAACTTTCTTT,CSARAPPGDRATFF
TRBV15,16,TRBJ2-5,many,.,TGTGCCACCAGCTGGACCCCCCGCGGGTCTCAAGAGACCCAGTACTTC,CATSWTPRGSQETQYF
TRBV12-3/TRBV12-4,12,TRBJ2-7,many,.,TGTGCCAGCAGTTTATCGTGGGGCGAGCAGTACTTC,CASSLSWGEQYF
TRBV12-3/TRBV12-4,16,TRBJ1-3,many,.,TGTGCCAGCAGAGGACGTGGGGTTTTAGCTGGAAACACCATATATTTT,CASRGRGVLAGNTIYF
TRBV20-1,15,TRBJ2-3,.,TRBD1,TGCAGTGCTACAGGGCGACAGGGGTTGGCAGATACGCAGTATTTT,CSATGRQGLADTQYF